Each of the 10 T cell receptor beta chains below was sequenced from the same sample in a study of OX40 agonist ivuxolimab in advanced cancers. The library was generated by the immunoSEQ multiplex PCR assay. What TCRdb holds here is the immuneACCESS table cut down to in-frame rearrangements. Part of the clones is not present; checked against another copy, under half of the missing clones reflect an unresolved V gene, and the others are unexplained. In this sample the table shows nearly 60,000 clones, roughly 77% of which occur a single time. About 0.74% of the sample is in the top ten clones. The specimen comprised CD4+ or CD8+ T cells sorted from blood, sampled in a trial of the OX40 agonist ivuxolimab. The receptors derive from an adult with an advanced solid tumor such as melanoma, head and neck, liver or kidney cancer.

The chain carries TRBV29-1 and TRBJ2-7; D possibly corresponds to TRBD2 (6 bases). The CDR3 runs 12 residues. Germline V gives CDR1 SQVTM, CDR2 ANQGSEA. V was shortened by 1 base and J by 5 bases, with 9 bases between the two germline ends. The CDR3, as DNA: TGCAGCGTTGAAGGGGGCGGGGACGAGCAGTACTTC. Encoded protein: CSVEGGGDEQYF.

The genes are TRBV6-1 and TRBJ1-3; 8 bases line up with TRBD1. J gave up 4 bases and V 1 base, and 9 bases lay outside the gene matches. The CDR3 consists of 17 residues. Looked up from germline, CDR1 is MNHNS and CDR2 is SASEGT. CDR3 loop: CASSEGIQGAAGNTIYF. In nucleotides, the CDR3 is TGTGCCAGCAGTGAAGGAATCCAGGGGGCGGCGGGAAACACCATATATTTT.

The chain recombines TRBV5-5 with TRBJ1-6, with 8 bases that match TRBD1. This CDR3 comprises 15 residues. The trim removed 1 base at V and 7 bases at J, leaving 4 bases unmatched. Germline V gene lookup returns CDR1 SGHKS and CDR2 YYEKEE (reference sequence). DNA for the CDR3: TGTGCCAGCAGCTTGTGGACAGGGCTGAATTCACCCCTCCACTTT. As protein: CASSLWTGLNSPLHF.

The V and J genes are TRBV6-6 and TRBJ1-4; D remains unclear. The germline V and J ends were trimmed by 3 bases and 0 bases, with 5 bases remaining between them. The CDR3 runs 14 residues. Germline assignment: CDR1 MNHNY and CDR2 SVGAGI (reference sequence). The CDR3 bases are TGTGCCAGCAGTTATATTGCAACTAATGAAAAACTGTTTTTT. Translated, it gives CASSYIATNEKLFF.

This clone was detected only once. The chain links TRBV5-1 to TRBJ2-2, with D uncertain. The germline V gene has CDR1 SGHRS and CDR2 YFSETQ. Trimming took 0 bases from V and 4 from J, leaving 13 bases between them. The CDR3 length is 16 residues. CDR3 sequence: CASSLGEVVSTGELFF. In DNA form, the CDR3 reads TGCGCCAGCAGCTTGGGTGAGGTAGTTAGCACCGGGGAGCTGTTTTTT.

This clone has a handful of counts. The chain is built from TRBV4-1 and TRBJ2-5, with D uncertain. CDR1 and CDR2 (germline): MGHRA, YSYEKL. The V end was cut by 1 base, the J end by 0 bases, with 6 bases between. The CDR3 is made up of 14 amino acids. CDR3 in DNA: TGCGCCAGCAGCCAAGGAGACTACCAAGAGACCCAGTACTTC. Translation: CASSQGDYQETQYF.

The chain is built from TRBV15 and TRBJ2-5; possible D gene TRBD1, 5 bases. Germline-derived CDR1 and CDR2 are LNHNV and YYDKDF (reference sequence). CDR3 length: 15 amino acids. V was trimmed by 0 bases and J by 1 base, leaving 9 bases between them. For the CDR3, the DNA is TGTGCCACCAGCAGAGATCGACAGCTCCAAGAGACCCAGTACTTC. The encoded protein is CATSRDRQLQETQYF.

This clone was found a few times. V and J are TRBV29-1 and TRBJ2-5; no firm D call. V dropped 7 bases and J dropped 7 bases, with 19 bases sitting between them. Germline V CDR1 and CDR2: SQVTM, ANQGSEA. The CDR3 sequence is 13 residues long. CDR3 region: CSGTETVIGTQYF. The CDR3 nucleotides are TGCAGCGGGACCGAAACAGTCATCGGGACCCAGTACTTC.

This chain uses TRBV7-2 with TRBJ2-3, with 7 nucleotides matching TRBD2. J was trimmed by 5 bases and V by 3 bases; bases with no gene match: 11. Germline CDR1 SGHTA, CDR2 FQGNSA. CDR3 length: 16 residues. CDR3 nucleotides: TGTGCCAGCAGCTTCGGGTCGGGGGGTATCAAAGATACGCAGTATTTT. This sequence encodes CASSFGSGGIKDTQYF.

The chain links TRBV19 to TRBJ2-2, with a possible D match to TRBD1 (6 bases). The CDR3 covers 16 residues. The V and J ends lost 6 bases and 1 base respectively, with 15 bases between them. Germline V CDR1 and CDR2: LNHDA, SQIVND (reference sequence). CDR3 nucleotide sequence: TGTGCCAGTAGCACATGGGGGCGGTTGAACACCGGGGAGCTGTTTTTT. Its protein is CASSTWGRLNTGELFF.